What follows describes a single T cell receptor (beta chain). The antigen it recognizes is unknown. Within one base of it there is no much larger clone, and no base qualities were kept. Sequencing used an Illumina NovaSeq 6000. TCRalpha and TCRbeta cDNA libraries were constructed by 5'RACE with constant-segment primers, with sample barcodes and unique molecular identifiers being introduced. RNA was extracted from every sample with Trizol reagent. Amplification of the libraries took two PCR steps, and the second step added a second sample barcode plus Illumina TruSeq adapters. The libraries were sequenced on an Illumina NovaSeq using 2 x 150 bp paired-end reads. Per the source publication's procedure: The reads were demultiplexed and collapsed into UMI-guided consensus sequences using migec v1.2.7. Using mixcr v2.1.11, UMI consensuses were aligned to TRA and TRB V and J templates and then assembled into clonotypes. A clonotype was counted as expanded or contracted only if both edgeR and NoisET called the change significant, with noise models trained on biological replicates. edgeR calls used a false discovery rate-adjusted p below 0.01 and a log2 fold-change threshold of 1. As an exploratory analysis of dynamics, max-normalized trajectories of the 1000 most abundant clonotypes were examined by PCA with hierarchical clustering. The CD4 or CD8 phenotype of responding clones was assigned using the separately sequenced CD4+ and CD8+ repertoires. In-frame beta chains were kept once TCRdb had trimmed the public reads at Q25 with fastp and called clones with MiXCR. Records with the same CDR3 protein are collapsed into one entry carrying the most frequent genes and DNA. V and J calls and clone size were set by TCRdb, not the authors. The sample includes fewer than 500,000 distinct CDR3 sequences, with more than 20% observed a single time. Together, the top ten hold around 12% of the sample.

The sample belongs to a study of T-cell memory formation after mild COVID-19 (dated by TCRdb to about 2021). About the investigation overall: TCR sequence clusters from the two donors were found to be largely donor specific. T-cell clones expanding and contracting after mild COVID-19 in a couple of donors were tracked by longitudinal TCRalpha and TCRbeta repertoire sequencing. Two young, previously healthy adult volunteers, one female and one male, were included in the cohort.

The paper's findings and limits, for the study overall: Contracting CD4+ clones turned up mainly in the CM and EM memory subsets, whereas EMRA was where CD8+ clones were enriched. Some responding clones were detected in pre-infection memory, suggesting pre-existing cross-reactive memory T cells joined the SARS-CoV-2 response. From day 15 to 85, contracting clones showed balanced CD4/CD8 phenotypes, whereas a second wave of clones that expanded from day 15 to 37 leaned towards CD4+. The study covered only a couple of mild cases, and larger cohorts including severe cases with pre-infection samples were considered necessary. Whether the second-wave clones peaking on day 37 were SARS-CoV-2 specific was not confirmed.

The CDR3 runs 16 residues from the cysteine to the phenylalanine. CDR3 DNA only is kept here, 48 bases in frame from base 1. The germline V gene specifies KGHSH as CDR1 and LQKENI as CDR2. Cut back by 0 bases and 5 bases, the V and J ends lie 16 bases apart. Ficoll-Paque density gradient centrifugation was the method used to isolate PBMCs. Sequences were obtained from PBMCs or a T cell subset sorted from them (not recorded which). The chain is assembled from TRBV18 and TRBJ2-5; TRBD1 is possibly the D segment (5 matching bases). The TCR sequence derives from an adult woman who had mild COVID-19 (a few samples of this study predate the infection). The sample titles of this study are shuffled in the database, so cell type and time point are left out; the donor was told from shared clones. CDR3 sequence: CASSPPIGQGGETQYF. The sequence in DNA is TGTGCCAGCTCACCACCGATCGGTCAGGGTGGGGAGACCCAGTACTTC.